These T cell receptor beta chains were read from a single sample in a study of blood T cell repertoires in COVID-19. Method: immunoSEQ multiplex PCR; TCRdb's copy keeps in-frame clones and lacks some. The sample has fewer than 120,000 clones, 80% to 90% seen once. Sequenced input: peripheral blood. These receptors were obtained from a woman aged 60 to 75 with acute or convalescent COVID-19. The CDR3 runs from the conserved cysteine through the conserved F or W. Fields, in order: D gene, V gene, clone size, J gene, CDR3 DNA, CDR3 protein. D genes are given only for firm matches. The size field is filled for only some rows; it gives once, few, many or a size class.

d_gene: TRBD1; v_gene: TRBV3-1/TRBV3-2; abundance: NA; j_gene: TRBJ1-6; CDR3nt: TGTGCCAGCAGCGCGGACAGGGTCAATTCACCCCTCCACTTT; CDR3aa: CASSADRVNSPLHF
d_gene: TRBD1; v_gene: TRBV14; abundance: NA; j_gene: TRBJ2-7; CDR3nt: TGTGCCAGCAGCCAGTTAGGACAGGGGTACGAGCAGTACTTC; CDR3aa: CASSQLGQGYEQYF
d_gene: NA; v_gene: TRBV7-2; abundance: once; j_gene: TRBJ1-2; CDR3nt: TGTGCCAGCAGCTTAGATGGCAGGGGCGGTTTTCATGGCTACACCTTC; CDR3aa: CASSLDGRGGFHGYTF
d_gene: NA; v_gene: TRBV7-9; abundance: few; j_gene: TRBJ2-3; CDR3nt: TGTGCCAGCAGCTCTGGGGGGACGCCGGCCGATACGCAGTATTTT; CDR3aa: CASSSGGTPADTQYF
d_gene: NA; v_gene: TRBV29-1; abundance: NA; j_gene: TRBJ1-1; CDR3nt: TGCAGCCTTAAGCAGTCGGGGAACACTGAAGCTTTCTTT; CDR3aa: CSLKQSGNTEAFF
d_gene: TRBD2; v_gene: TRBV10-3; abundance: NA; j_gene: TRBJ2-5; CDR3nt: TGTGCCATCAGTGAGTCGCGACTAGCAGAAGAGACCCAGTACTTC; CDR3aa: CAISESRLAEETQYF
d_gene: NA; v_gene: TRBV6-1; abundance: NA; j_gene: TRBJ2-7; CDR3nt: TGTGCCAGCAGTGAAGGGAGGGGGGGATCCTACGAGCAGTACTTC; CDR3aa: CASSEGRGGSYEQYF
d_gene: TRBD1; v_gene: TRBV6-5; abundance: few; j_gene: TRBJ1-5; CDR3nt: TGTGCCAGCAGTACAGGGACAGGGGAGTACCAGCCCCAGCATTTT; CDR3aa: CASSTGTGEYQPQHF
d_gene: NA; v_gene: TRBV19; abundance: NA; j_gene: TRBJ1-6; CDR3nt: TGTGCCAGTAGTATATTCACAGGGAGCTCCTATAATTCACCCCTCCACTTT; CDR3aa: CASSIFTGSSYNSPLHF
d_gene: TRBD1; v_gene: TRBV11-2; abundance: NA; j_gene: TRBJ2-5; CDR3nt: TGTGCCAGCAGTCAAGACAGGGGAGAGACCCAGTACTTC; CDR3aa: CASSQDRGETQYF
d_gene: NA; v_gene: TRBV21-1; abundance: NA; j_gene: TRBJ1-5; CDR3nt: TGCGACAGGGGTCGTAATAGCAATCAGCCCCAGCATTTT; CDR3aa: CDRGRNSNQPQHF
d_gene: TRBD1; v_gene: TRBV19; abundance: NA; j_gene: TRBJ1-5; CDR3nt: TGTGCCAGTAGTGGGGACAGGGAGCAGCCCCAGCATTTT; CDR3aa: CASSGDREQPQHF
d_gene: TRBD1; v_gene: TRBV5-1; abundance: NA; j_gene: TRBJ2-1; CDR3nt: TGCGCCAGCAGCTTAGTCACAGGGGGAAGCAATGAGCAGTTCTTC; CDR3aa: CASSLVTGGSNEQFF
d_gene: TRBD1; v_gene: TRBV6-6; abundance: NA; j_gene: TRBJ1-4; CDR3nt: TGTGCCAGCAGTTACAGGGGGCGGTCGACTAATGAAAAACTGTTTTTT; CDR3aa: CASSYRGRSTNEKLFF
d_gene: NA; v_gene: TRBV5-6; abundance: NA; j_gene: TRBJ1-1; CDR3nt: TGTGCCAGCAGGTCAGACAGGAACACTGAAGCTTTCTTT; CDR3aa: CASRSDRNTEAFF
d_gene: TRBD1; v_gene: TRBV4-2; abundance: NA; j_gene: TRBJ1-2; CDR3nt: TGTGCCAGCAGCCGTGGACAGGGGGTTACTAACTATGGCTACACCTTC; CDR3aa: CASSRGQGVTNYGYTF
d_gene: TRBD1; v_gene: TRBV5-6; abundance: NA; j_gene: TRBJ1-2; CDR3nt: TGTGCCAGCAGCCGGGGACAGGGGTCCCGCGTCTATGGCTACACCTTC; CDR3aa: CASSRGQGSRVYGYTF
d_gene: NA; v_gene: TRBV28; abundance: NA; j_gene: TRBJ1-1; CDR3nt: TGTGCCAGCAGTTATGAAATTATTGAGGCGGGAAACACTGAAGCTTTCTTT; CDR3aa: CASSYEIIEAGNTEAFF
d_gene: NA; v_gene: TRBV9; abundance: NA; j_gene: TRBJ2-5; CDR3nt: TGTGCCAGCAGCGTACCGGGGAGGGAGACCCAGTACTTC; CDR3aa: CASSVPGRETQYF
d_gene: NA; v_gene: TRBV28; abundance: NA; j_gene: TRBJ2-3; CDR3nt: TGTGCCAGCCGGGAAGGACGGGATACGCAGTATTTT; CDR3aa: CASREGRDTQYF
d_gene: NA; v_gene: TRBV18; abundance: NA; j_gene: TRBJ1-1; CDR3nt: TGTGCCAGCTCACCCATGCCGGGTGGGAACACTGAAGCTTTCTTT; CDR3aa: CASSPMPGGNTEAFF
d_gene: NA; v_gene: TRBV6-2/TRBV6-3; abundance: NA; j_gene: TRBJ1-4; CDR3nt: TGTGCCAGCAGTTACGAGTTGGGCAGGGGAGAGACTAATGAAAAACTGTTTTTT; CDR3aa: CASSYELGRGETNEKLFF
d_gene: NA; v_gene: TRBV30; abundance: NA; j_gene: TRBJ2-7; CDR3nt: TGTGCCTGGATCCCCCTCGGCAGGGGTGGGAACGAGCAGTACTTC; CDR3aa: CAWIPLGRGGNEQYF
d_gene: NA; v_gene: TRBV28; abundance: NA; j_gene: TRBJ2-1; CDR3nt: TGTGCCAGCAGCCTCTCCTACAATGAGCAGTTCTTC; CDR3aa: CASSLSYNEQFF
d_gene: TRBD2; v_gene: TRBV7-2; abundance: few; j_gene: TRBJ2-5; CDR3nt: TGTGCCAGCAGCCTGAGCGGGGGGGACCAAGAGACCCAGTACTTC; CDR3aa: CASSLSGGDQETQYF
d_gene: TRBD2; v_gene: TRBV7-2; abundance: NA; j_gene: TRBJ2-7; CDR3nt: TGTGCCAGCAGCTTATCAGCTAGCGGGGGCCGACGCTCCTACGAGCAGTACTTC; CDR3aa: CASSLSASGGRRSYEQYF
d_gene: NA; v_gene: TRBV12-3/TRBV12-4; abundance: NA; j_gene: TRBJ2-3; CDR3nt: TGTGCCAGCAGTTTGGGGCGGACGCAGTATTTT; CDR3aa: CASSLGRTQYF
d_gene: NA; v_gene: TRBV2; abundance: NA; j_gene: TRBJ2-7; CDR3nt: TGTGCCAGCAGTGAAGTCCACAGTTATCGCGAGCAGTACTTC; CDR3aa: CASSEVHSYREQYF
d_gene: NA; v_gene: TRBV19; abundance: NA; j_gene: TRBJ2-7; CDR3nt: TGTGCCAGTAGTATAGGGGCAGGTGGGGAGCAGTACTTC; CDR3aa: CASSIGAGGEQYF
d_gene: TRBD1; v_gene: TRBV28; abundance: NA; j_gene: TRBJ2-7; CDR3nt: TGTGCCAGCAGTTCGGGACAGGGGGCGCCCTGGCAGTACTTC; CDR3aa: CASSSGQGAPWQYF
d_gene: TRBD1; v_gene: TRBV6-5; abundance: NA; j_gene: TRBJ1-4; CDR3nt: TGTGCCAGCAGCCCCGGTGGACAGGGAAGCGAAAAACTGTTTTTT; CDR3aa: CASSPGGQGSEKLFF
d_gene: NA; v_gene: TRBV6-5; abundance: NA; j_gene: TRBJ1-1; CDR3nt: TGTGCCAGCAGTTACTCGGGGGCACGAACTGAAGCTTTCTTT; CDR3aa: CASSYSGARTEAFF
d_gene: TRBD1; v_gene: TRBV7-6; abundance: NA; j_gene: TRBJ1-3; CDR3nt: TGTGCCAGCTCGCGAGGGGGCTCATGGGGAAACACCATATATTTT; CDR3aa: CASSRGGSWGNTIYF
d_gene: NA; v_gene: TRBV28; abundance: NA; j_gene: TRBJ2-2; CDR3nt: TGTGCCAGCAGAAGACGGGGCACCGGGGAGCTGTTTTTT; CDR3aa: CASRRRGTGELFF
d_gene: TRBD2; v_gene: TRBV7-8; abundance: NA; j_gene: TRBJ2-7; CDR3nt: TGTGCCAGCAGCAAATGGACTAGCCGGCTCTACGAGCAGTACTTC; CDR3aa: CASSKWTSRLYEQYF
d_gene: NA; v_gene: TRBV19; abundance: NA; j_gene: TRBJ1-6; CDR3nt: TGTGCCAGTAGGCCCCAAGTCGGCGGGATCGGGGCTCGAGCCTATAATTCACCCCTCCACTTT; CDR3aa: CASRPQVGGIGARAYNSPLHF
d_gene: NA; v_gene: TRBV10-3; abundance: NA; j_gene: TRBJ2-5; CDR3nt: TGTGCCATCAGTGACAGGACTCAAGAGACCCAGTACTTC; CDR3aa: CAISDRTQETQYF
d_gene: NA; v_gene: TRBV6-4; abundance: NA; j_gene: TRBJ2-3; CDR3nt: TGTGCCAGCATTCGGGATACGCAGTATTTT; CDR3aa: CASIRDTQYF
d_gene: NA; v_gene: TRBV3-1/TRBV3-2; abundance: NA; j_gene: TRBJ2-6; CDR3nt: TGTGCCAGCAGCCCAAAACCAATATCCGTTGGAGTCTCGGGTGGTGGGGCCAACGTCCTGACTTTC; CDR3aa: CASSPKPISVGVSGGGANVLTF
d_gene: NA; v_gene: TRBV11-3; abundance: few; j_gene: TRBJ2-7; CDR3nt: TGTGCCAGCAGCTTAGTCAGGGAAGCCTACGAGCAGTACTTC; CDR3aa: CASSLVREAYEQYF
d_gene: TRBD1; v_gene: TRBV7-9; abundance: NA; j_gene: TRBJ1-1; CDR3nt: TGTGCCAGCAGCCATAAGGGCCAAACCGGGACAGGACCTGAAGCTTTCTTT; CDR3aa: CASSHKGQTGTGPEAFF
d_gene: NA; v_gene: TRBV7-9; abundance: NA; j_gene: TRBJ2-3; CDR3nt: TGTGCCAGCAGCTTGCCGATAGCCATTACGCAGTATTTT; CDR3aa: CASSLPIAITQYF
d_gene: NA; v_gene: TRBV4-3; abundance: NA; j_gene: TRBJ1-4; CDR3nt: TGCGCCAGCAGCCAACAACCAGGGGCTAATGAAAAACTGTTTTTT; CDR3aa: CASSQQPGANEKLFF
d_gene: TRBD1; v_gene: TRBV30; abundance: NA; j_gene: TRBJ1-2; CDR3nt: TGTGCCTGGAGTGGGACAGGGTATGGCTACACCTTC; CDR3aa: CAWSGTGYGYTF
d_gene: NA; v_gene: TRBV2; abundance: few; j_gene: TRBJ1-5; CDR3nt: TGTGCCAGCACCGTAGGCAGGGGCAATCAGCCCCAGCATTTT; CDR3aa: CASTVGRGNQPQHF
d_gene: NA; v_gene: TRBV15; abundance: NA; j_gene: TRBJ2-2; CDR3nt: TGTGCCACCAGTGACCAGCGGGACACCGGGGAGCTGTTTTTT; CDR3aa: CATSDQRDTGELFF
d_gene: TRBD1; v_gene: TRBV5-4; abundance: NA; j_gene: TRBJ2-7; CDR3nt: TGTGCCAGCAGCTTCGGGACAGGGGGCTACGAGCAGTACTTC; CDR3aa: CASSFGTGGYEQYF
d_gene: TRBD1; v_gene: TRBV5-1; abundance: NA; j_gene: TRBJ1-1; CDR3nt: TGCGCCAGCAGCCTCGGGACAGGGGGCTTCGGAAGCACTGAAGCTTTCTTT; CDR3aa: CASSLGTGGFGSTEAFF
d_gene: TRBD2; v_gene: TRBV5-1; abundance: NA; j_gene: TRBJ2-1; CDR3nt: TGCGCCAGCACCCTGGCTACTAGCGGGTACAATGAGCAGTTCTTC; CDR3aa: CASTLATSGYNEQFF
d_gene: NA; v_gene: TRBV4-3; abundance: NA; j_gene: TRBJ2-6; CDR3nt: TGCGCCAGCAGCCAAGCCGGCCGGGGGGCCGGGGCCAACGTCCTGACTTTC; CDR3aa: CASSQAGRGAGANVLTF